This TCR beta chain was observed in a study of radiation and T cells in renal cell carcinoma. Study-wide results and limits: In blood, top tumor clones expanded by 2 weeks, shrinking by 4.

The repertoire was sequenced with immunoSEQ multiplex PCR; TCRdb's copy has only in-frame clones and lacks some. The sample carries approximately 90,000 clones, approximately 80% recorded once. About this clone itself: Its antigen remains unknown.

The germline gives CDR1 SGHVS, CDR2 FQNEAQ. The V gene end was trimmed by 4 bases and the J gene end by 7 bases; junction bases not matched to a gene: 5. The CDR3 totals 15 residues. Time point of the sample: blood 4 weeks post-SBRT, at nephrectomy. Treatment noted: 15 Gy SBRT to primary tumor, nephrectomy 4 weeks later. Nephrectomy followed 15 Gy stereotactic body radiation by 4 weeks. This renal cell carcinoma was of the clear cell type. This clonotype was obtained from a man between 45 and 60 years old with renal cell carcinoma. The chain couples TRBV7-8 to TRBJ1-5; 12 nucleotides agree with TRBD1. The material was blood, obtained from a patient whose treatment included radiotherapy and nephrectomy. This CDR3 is CASSSGTGGMQPQHF. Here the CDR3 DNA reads TGTGCCAGCAGCTCGGGGACAGGGGGCATGCAGCCCCAGCATTTT.